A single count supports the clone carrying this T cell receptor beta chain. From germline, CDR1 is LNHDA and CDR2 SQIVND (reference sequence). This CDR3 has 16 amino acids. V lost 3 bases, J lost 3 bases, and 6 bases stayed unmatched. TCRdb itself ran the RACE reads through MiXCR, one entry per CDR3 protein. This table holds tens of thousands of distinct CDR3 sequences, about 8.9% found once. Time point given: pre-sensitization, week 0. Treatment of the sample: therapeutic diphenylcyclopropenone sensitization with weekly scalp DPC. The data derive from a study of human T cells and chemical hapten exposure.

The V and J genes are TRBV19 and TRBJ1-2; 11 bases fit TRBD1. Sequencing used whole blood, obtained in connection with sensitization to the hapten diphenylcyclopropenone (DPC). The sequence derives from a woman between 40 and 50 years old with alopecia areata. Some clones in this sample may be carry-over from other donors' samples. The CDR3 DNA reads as TGTGCCAGTAGTATCGGACAGGGGGCATGGGACTATGGCTACACCTTC. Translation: CASSIGQGAWDYGYTF.